A selection of T cell receptor beta chains follows, all from one sample in a study of shared clonotypes between healthy human individuals. The data were produced by immunoSEQ multiplex PCR, yet TCRdb's version contains in-frame clones alone and is incomplete. The data hold 600,000 to 750,000 clones, with 90% observed a single time. The source material was memory CD8+ T cells from PBMCs. Receptor source: a man younger than 35 in good health. Some clones in this sample may be carry-over from other donors' samples. CDR3s include the opening cysteine and the closing phenylalanine or tryptophan. The order of the fields is D gene, J gene, V gene, clone size, CDR3 DNA, CDR3 protein. A D gene is named only where the DNA matches it firmly. The size of a clone is reported for some rows only, either as once, few or many, or as a class for expanded clones.

d_gene: TRBD1
j_gene: TRBJ1-4
v_gene: TRBV4-1
abundance: NA
CDR3nt: TGCGCCAGCAGCCAACACAGGGGGCGAGGAGAAAAACTGTTTTTT
CDR3aa: CASSQHRGRGEKLFF

d_gene: NA
j_gene: TRBJ2-3
v_gene: TRBV9
abundance: NA
CDR3nt: TGTGCCAGCAGCCTAACGGCAGATACGCAGTATTTT
CDR3aa: CASSLTADTQYF

d_gene: NA
j_gene: TRBJ2-5
v_gene: TRBV6-5
abundance: NA
CDR3nt: TGTGCCAGCAGTTACTCGGGGCAAGAGACCCAGTACTTC
CDR3aa: CASSYSGQETQYF

d_gene: NA
j_gene: TRBJ2-7
v_gene: TRBV27
abundance: NA
CDR3nt: TGTGCCAGCAGTGTCTCCCAGGGAGAGTACTCCTACGAGCAGTACTTC
CDR3aa: CASSVSQGEYSYEQYF

d_gene: NA
j_gene: TRBJ2-1
v_gene: TRBV5-1
abundance: NA
CDR3nt: TGCGCCAGCAGCGGGAGCCCGGGCAATGAGCAGTTCTTC
CDR3aa: CASSGSPGNEQFF

d_gene: NA
j_gene: TRBJ1-1
v_gene: TRBV18
abundance: NA
CDR3nt: TGTGCCAGCTCACCAACAACCGGGAACCTCAATGAAGCTTTCTTT
CDR3aa: CASSPTTGNLNEAFF

d_gene: NA
j_gene: TRBJ2-3
v_gene: TRBV23-1
abundance: NA
CDR3nt: TGCGCCAGCAGTCTCCTCCCCGGTAGAACTAGCACAGATACGCAGTATTTT
CDR3aa: CASSLLPGRTSTDTQYF

d_gene: TRBD2
j_gene: TRBJ2-2
v_gene: TRBV4-3
abundance: NA
CDR3nt: TGCGCCAGCAGCCAAGAGGCTGGGGGGGCCGGGGAGCTGTTTTTT
CDR3aa: CASSQEAGGAGELFF

d_gene: NA
j_gene: TRBJ2-3
v_gene: TRBV28
abundance: once
CDR3nt: TGTGCCAGCAGTTTTTCGCTGACAGTGGTAGGAGATACGCAGTATTTT
CDR3aa: CASSFSLTVVGDTQYF

d_gene: NA
j_gene: TRBJ2-2
v_gene: TRBV4-1
abundance: NA
CDR3nt: TGCGCCAGCAGCCCCCCCGGAGGGGAGCTGTTTTTT
CDR3aa: CASSPPGGELFF

d_gene: TRBD2
j_gene: TRBJ2-7
v_gene: TRBV29-1
abundance: NA
CDR3nt: TGCAGCGTTCCTAACCCCCAGCGGGAGCACGAGCAGTACTTC
CDR3aa: CSVPNPQREHEQYF

d_gene: NA
j_gene: TRBJ2-7
v_gene: TRBV9
abundance: NA
CDR3nt: TGTGCCAGCTCCGAACAGGGTGTCCCCTACGAGCAGTACTTC
CDR3aa: CASSEQGVPYEQYF

d_gene: NA
j_gene: TRBJ2-5
v_gene: TRBV9
abundance: many
CDR3nt: TGTGCCAGCAGCGTAGACGGGTTTCTTGAGACCCAGTACTTC
CDR3aa: CASSVDGFLETQYF

d_gene: NA
j_gene: TRBJ2-5
v_gene: TRBV2
abundance: NA
CDR3nt: TGTGCCAGCACGGAGCAGGGGATGGAGACCCAGTACTTC
CDR3aa: CASTEQGMETQYF

d_gene: NA
j_gene: TRBJ1-3
v_gene: TRBV6-1
abundance: once
CDR3nt: TGTGCCAGCAGTGAATCACAGTACTCTGGAAACACCATATATTTT
CDR3aa: CASSESQYSGNTIYF

d_gene: TRBD1
j_gene: TRBJ2-7
v_gene: TRBV4-1
abundance: few
CDR3nt: TGCGCCAGCAGCCACGGGACAGAAGGCGAGCAGTACTTC
CDR3aa: CASSHGTEGEQYF

d_gene: TRBD1
j_gene: TRBJ2-2
v_gene: TRBV19
abundance: NA
CDR3nt: TGTGCCAGTAGGGACAGGGTCGGGGCCGGGGAGCTGTTTTTT
CDR3aa: CASRDRVGAGELFF

d_gene: NA
j_gene: TRBJ2-1
v_gene: TRBV4-1
abundance: many
CDR3nt: TGCGCCAGCAGCCAAGCAGGCCCCAGCTCCTACAATGAGCAGTTCTTC
CDR3aa: CASSQAGPSSYNEQFF

d_gene: TRBD2
j_gene: TRBJ2-1
v_gene: TRBV14
abundance: NA
CDR3nt: TGTGCCAGCAGCCCGACCGGACTAGCAGCGAACAATGAGCAGTTCTTC
CDR3aa: CASSPTGLAANNEQFF

d_gene: NA
j_gene: TRBJ2-3
v_gene: TRBV28
abundance: NA
CDR3nt: TGTGCCAGCAGGGATCAGCCGGGGGGCACAGATACGCAGTATTTT
CDR3aa: CASRDQPGGTDTQYF

d_gene: NA
j_gene: TRBJ2-2
v_gene: TRBV20-1
abundance: NA
CDR3nt: TGCAGTGGGGAGGAGCTGTTTTTT
CDR3aa: CSGEELFF

d_gene: NA
j_gene: TRBJ2-7
v_gene: TRBV7-9
abundance: NA
CDR3nt: TGTGCCAGCAGCTCCCGGGACGGTGCCTACGAGCAGTACTTC
CDR3aa: CASSSRDGAYEQYF

d_gene: TRBD2
j_gene: TRBJ2-3
v_gene: TRBV28
abundance: NA
CDR3nt: TGTGCCAGCAATCGACTAGCGGGTTTCGCAGATACGCAGTATTTT
CDR3aa: CASNRLAGFADTQYF

d_gene: NA
j_gene: TRBJ2-3
v_gene: TRBV4-2
abundance: NA
CDR3nt: TGTGCCAGCAGCTCCTCCCAGAGCACAGATACGCAGTATTTT
CDR3aa: CASSSSQSTDTQYF

d_gene: NA
j_gene: TRBJ1-5
v_gene: TRBV30
abundance: NA
CDR3nt: TGTGCCTGGAGTATCACCCGGGACTTTAATCAGCCCCAGCATTTT
CDR3aa: CAWSITRDFNQPQHF

d_gene: NA
j_gene: TRBJ1-2
v_gene: TRBV27
abundance: NA
CDR3nt: TGTGCCAGCAGTCCCCGGGGGATTGGCGGCTACACCTTC
CDR3aa: CASSPRGIGGYTF

d_gene: NA
j_gene: TRBJ2-7
v_gene: TRBV6-5
abundance: NA
CDR3nt: TGTGCCAGCAGCCCGGGCAGGTCCCACGAGCAGTACTTC
CDR3aa: CASSPGRSHEQYF

d_gene: NA
j_gene: TRBJ2-1
v_gene: TRBV6-5
abundance: NA
CDR3nt: TGTGCCAGCAGTTACGGTCGGGGGGCGGGGATTTCTGCGCAGTTCTTC
CDR3aa: CASSYGRGAGISAQFF

d_gene: TRBD1
j_gene: TRBJ2-7
v_gene: TRBV27
abundance: NA
CDR3nt: TGTGCCAGCAGTCTCGGGACAGGGTGGGACGAGCAGTACTTC
CDR3aa: CASSLGTGWDEQYF

d_gene: NA
j_gene: TRBJ1-1
v_gene: TRBV7-9
abundance: NA
CDR3nt: TGTGCCAGCAAAGCGGAGGGTAACACTGAAGCTTTCTTT
CDR3aa: CASKAEGNTEAFF

d_gene: NA
j_gene: TRBJ2-1
v_gene: TRBV27
abundance: NA
CDR3nt: TGTGCCAGCAGTTTACTGGCCCGGGGATACAATGAGCAGTTCTTC
CDR3aa: CASSLLARGYNEQFF

d_gene: NA
j_gene: TRBJ2-1
v_gene: TRBV11-2
abundance: NA
CDR3nt: TGTGCCAGCAGACTAGCTCTGTACAATGAGCAGTTCTTC
CDR3aa: CASRLALYNEQFF

d_gene: NA
j_gene: TRBJ2-7
v_gene: TRBV6-1
abundance: NA
CDR3nt: TGTGCCAGCAGTGTTTACGAGCAGTACTTC
CDR3aa: CASSVYEQYF

d_gene: TRBD1
j_gene: TRBJ2-7
v_gene: TRBV5-1
abundance: NA
CDR3nt: TGCGCCAGCAGCCCTAACGCTGTGGACAGGGGGATCTACGAGCAGTACTTC
CDR3aa: CASSPNAVDRGIYEQYF

d_gene: TRBD1
j_gene: TRBJ2-4
v_gene: TRBV2
abundance: NA
CDR3nt: TGTGCCAGCAGTGGTTGGACAGGGGGCGTCGGGGCCAAAAACATTCAGTACTTC
CDR3aa: CASSGWTGGVGAKNIQYF

d_gene: NA
j_gene: TRBJ1-1
v_gene: TRBV30
abundance: NA
CDR3nt: TGTGCCTGGAGTGTACAGGTACAGTCTAACACTGAAGCTTTCTTT
CDR3aa: CAWSVQVQSNTEAFF

d_gene: NA
j_gene: TRBJ2-7
v_gene: TRBV25-1
abundance: NA
CDR3nt: TGTGCCAGCAGTGAATGGAACGAGCAGTACTTC
CDR3aa: CASSEWNEQYF

d_gene: NA
j_gene: TRBJ2-7
v_gene: TRBV30
abundance: NA
CDR3nt: TGTGCCTGGAGTAGAGACAGCTACGAGCAGTACTTC
CDR3aa: CAWSRDSYEQYF

d_gene: NA
j_gene: TRBJ2-3
v_gene: TRBV7-9
abundance: NA
CDR3nt: TGTGCCAGCAGCTTAGGTACAGCCGAGGACACAGATACGCAGTATTTT
CDR3aa: CASSLGTAEDTDTQYF

d_gene: NA
j_gene: TRBJ2-1
v_gene: TRBV15
abundance: NA
CDR3nt: TGTGCCACCAGCAGATTGGTGGGCGGCAGCGATGAGCAGTTCTTC
CDR3aa: CATSRLVGGSDEQFF

d_gene: NA
j_gene: TRBJ2-7
v_gene: TRBV5-1
abundance: once
CDR3nt: TGCGCCAGCAGCCCGGGGGAAATCTACGAGCAGTACTTC
CDR3aa: CASSPGEIYEQYF

d_gene: TRBD2
j_gene: TRBJ2-1
v_gene: TRBV10-2
abundance: NA
CDR3nt: TGCGCCAGCAGTGACCCCCGACTAGCGGAACACTACAATGAGCAGTTCTTC
CDR3aa: CASSDPRLAEHYNEQFF

d_gene: NA
j_gene: TRBJ2-5
v_gene: TRBV7-9
abundance: NA
CDR3nt: TGTGCCAGCAGCTTAGTTTTGAGATGGTCTGGAGAGACCCAGTACTTC
CDR3aa: CASSLVLRWSGETQYF

d_gene: NA
j_gene: TRBJ1-1
v_gene: TRBV7-9
abundance: once
CDR3nt: TGTGCCAGCACCTTTAGAACGGAGGGGGTTAAAGCTTTCTTT
CDR3aa: CASTFRTEGVKAFF

d_gene: TRBD2
j_gene: TRBJ2-7
v_gene: TRBV7-2
abundance: NA
CDR3nt: TGTGCCAGCAGCCTAGGACTAGCGGGAGGTTACGAGCAGTACTTC
CDR3aa: CASSLGLAGGYEQYF

d_gene: NA
j_gene: TRBJ2-2
v_gene: TRBV28
abundance: NA
CDR3nt: TGTGCCAGCAGCCCAGAGTCGGCGGGGGCGTTTCATAAGGACACCGGGGAGCTGTTTTTT
CDR3aa: CASSPESAGAFHKDTGELFF

d_gene: NA
j_gene: TRBJ2-5
v_gene: TRBV9
abundance: NA
CDR3nt: TGTGCCAGCAGCGTAGGCAACCTTCGGGAGACCCAGTACTTC
CDR3aa: CASSVGNLRETQYF

d_gene: TRBD1
j_gene: TRBJ1-1
v_gene: TRBV29-1
abundance: NA
CDR3nt: TGCAGCGTTGCCCGGGACAGTGAAGCTTTCTTT
CDR3aa: CSVARDSEAFF

d_gene: TRBD2
j_gene: TRBJ2-3
v_gene: TRBV28
abundance: many
CDR3nt: TGTGCCAGCAGTTTTTGGCGGGAGGGCACAGATACGCAGTATTTT
CDR3aa: CASSFWREGTDTQYF